One sample yielded the 26 T cell receptor beta chains listed below, sequenced in a study of control samples from healthy donors and cancer patients. Assay: immunoSEQ multiplex PCR; the TCRdb copy retains only in-frame clones and omits some. The sample carries roughly 400,000 clones, 80% to 95% recorded once. The sequencing sample was made of PBMCs. The receptors stem from a man in his forties or fifties with head and neck cancer.

V gene TRBV27 combines with J gene TRBJ2-2, with no clear D. Deletions cut 4 bases from V and 3 bases from J, with 6 bases between. The length of the CDR3 is 13 residues. From germline, CDR1 is MNHEY and CDR2 SMNVEV (reference sequence). CDR3 region: CASSWSYTGELFF. Here the CDR3 DNA reads TGTGCCAGCAGTTGGAGTTACACCGGGGAGCTGTTTTTT.

The chain links TRBV19 to TRBJ1-2; D gene unclear. This CDR3 contains 16 residues. Germline CDR1 is LNHDA and CDR2 is SQIVND (reference sequence). Trimming took off 5 bases at V and 3 bases at J, with 19 bases between the two ends. In DNA, the CDR3 is TGTGCCAGTAGTCCATCGGGAAACTCGGGATACTATGGCTACACCTTC. Translation: CASSPSGNSGYYGYTF.

The chain recombines TRBV27 with TRBJ2-7, with D perhaps given as TRBD1 or TRBD2 (5 bases each). Trimming removed 2 bases from V and 2 bases from J, with 10 bases in between. The CDR3 length is 14 residues. The germline CDR1 and CDR2 sequences are MNHEY and SMNVEV (reference sequence). In DNA form, the CDR3 reads TGTGCCAGCAGTTTAGAGGGGCAGGCCTACGAGCAGTACTTC. Residues: CASSLEGQAYEQYF.

This chain connects TRBV4-3 to TRBJ2-3; D unclear. Germline values: CDR1 LGHNA, CDR2 YSLEER. CDR3 length: 17 residues. Trimming shortened V by 0 bases and J by 0 bases, and 13 bases separated the two germline ends. This chain's CDR3 is CASSQDYGIFSTDTQYF. The CDR3 DNA sequence: TGCGCCAGCAGCCAAGACTATGGAATATTCAGCACAGATACGCAGTATTTT.

V gene TRBV7-2 combines with J gene TRBJ1-3; tentative D call: TRBD1 (5 bases). The CDR3 runs to 16 residues. Looked up from germline, CDR1 is SGHTA and CDR2 is FQGNSA. V dropped 1 base and J dropped 4 bases, with 14 bases sitting between them. In DNA, the CDR3 is TGTGCCAGCAGCTTAGGGGTAGGGGAAGGAGGAAACACCATATATTTT. Amino acids: CASSLGVGEGGNTIYF.

This chain links TRBV27 with TRBJ2-4, with 7 positions matching TRBD2. V shed 6 bases, J shed 0 bases, and the junction held 5 bases outside the gene matches. The CDR3 consists of 15 residues. From germline, CDR1 is MNHEY and CDR2 SMNVEV (reference sequence). CDR3 bases: TGTGCCAGCAGGACTCTAGCGGTAGCCAAAAACATTCAGTACTTC. It is translated as CASRTLAVAKNIQYF.

This chain connects TRBV3-1 (or the pseudogene TRBV3-2) to TRBJ2-3; D gene unclear. V shed 0 bases and J shed 1 base, with 11 bases lying between them. In germline, CDR1 is LGHDT, CDR2 YNNKEL (reference sequence). This CDR3 has 16 amino acids. The CDR3 spells CASSQDVNRRTDTQYF. In DNA, the CDR3 is TGTGCCAGCAGCCAAGACGTGAACAGACGCACAGATACGCAGTATTTT.

The chain combines TRBV6-4 with TRBJ2-3; 10 bases agree with TRBD1. The CDR3 extends over 15 amino acids. The V segment lost 6 bases and the J segment 4 bases; nucleotides outside the gene matches: 7. The germline CDR1 and CDR2 sequences are MRHNA and SNTAGT. The CDR3 loop reads CASSARTGGPDTQYF. The CDR3 coding sequence is TGTGCCAGCAGCGCGAGGACAGGGGGGCCAGATACGCAGTATTTT.

V and J are TRBV14 and TRBJ2-3; 13 bases line up with TRBD2. The germline gives CDR1 SGHDN, CDR2 FVKESK. V shed 4 bases, J shed 2 bases, and the junction held 12 bases outside the gene matches. The CDR3 consists of 19 residues. The CDR3 region has the DNA TGTGCCAGCAGCCGACTACTAGCGGGGGGGCCCTCCAACACAGATACGCAGTATTTT. Its translation: CASSRLLAGGPSNTDTQYF.

The chain recombines TRBV12-5 with TRBJ2-1; no clear D gene. Germline assignment: CDR1 LGHNT and CDR2 FRNRAP. The CDR3 sequence is 17 residues long. V lost 0 bases and J lost 0, with 12 bases in between. Here the CDR3 reads CASGLVSQWSSYNEQFF. CDR3 sequence (DNA): TGTGCTAGTGGTTTGGTATCGCAGTGGAGCTCCTACAATGAGCAGTTCTTC.

The genes are TRBV7-6 and TRBJ2-7; no clear D. Between the trimmed V and J ends, which lost 1 base and 3 bases, there was a span of 7 bases. The length of the CDR3 is 13 residues. CDR1 and CDR2 (germline): SGHVS, FNYEAQ. The DNA for the CDR3 is TGTGCCAGCAGCTTAGGTGTCAACTACGAGCAGTACTTC. Translation: CASSLGVNYEQYF. The full variable domain, rest sourced from reference TRBV7-6 and TRBJ2-7, is GAGVSQSPRYKVTKRGQDVALRCDPISGHVSLYWYRQALGQGPEFLTYFNYEAQQDKSGLPNDRFSAERPEGSISTLTIQRTEQRDSAMYRCASSLGVNYEQYFGPGTRLTVT.

The V gene is TRBV7-8, the J gene TRBJ1-6; D perhaps matches TRBD1 (6 bases). This CDR3 is 15 amino acids long. CDR1 and CDR2 from the germline V gene are SGHVS and FQNEAQ. V gave up 5 bases and J gave up 6 bases, with 14 bases separating them. The CDR3 region is CASSERTGFNSPLHF. The CDR3 DNA sequence: TGTGCCAGCAGCGAAAGAACAGGGTTTAATTCACCCCTCCACTTT.

The chain is built from TRBV2 and TRBJ1-4, with unresolved D. V lost 10 bases and J 4 bases, leaving 13 bases between the germline ends. Germline CDR1 is SNHLY and CDR2 is FYNNEI. The CDR3 covers 13 residues. In DNA form, the CDR3 reads TGTGCCAACTTACAGACGGGTAATGAAAAACTGTTTTTT. Translation: CANLQTGNEKLFF.

The V gene is TRBV7-2, the J gene TRBJ2-3; 9 bases are a match to TRBD2. This CDR3 comprises 17 residues. Germline CDR1 SGHTA, CDR2 FQGNSA. The V gene end was trimmed by 7 bases and the J gene end by 0 bases; junction bases not matched to a gene: 11. CDR3: CASISSGTAGSTDTQYF. The CDR3 coding sequence is TGTGCCAGCATCTCTAGCGGGACGGCGGGAAGCACAGATACGCAGTATTTT.

This sequence joins TRBV28 and TRBJ1-6; a possible D gene is TRBD1 (5 bases). In germline, CDR1 is MDHEN, CDR2 SYDVKM. This CDR3 is built from 15 residues. V was pared by 1 base and J by 9 bases, with 13 bases between. The CDR3 DNA reads TGTGCCAGCAGTTTATCTCAGGGTACGGCTTCACCCCTCCACTTT. Protein: CASSLSQGTASPLHF.

V and J are TRBV18 and TRBJ1-5; no clear D gene. CDR1 is KGHSH and CDR2 is LQKENI in the germline V gene. This CDR3 spans 15 amino acids. V was trimmed by 3 bases and J by 4 bases, leaving 13 bases between them. This CDR3 is CASSPREGQNQPQHF. As DNA, the CDR3 is TGTGCCAGCTCACCTCGCGAGGGCCAAAATCAGCCCCAGCATTTT. Full variable domain (remainder filled in from reference TRBV18 and TRBJ1-5): NAGVMQNPRHLVRRRGQEARLRCSPMKGHSHVYWYRQLPEEGLKFMVYLQKENIIDESGMPKERFSAEFPKEGPSILRIQQVVRGDSAAYFCASSPREGQNQPQHFGDGTRLSIL.

The rearrangement links TRBV15 to TRBJ1-5; D might be TRBD1 (5 bases). The CDR3 consists of 15 residues. V was trimmed by 0 bases and J by 4 bases, leaving 10 bases between them. CDR1 is LNHNV, CDR2 YYDKDF, per germline (reference sequence). The CDR3 DNA sequence: TGTGCCACCAGCAGAGATAGAGGGGATAATCAGCCCCAGCATTTT. The encoded protein is CATSRDRGDNQPQHF.

This chain connects TRBV18 to TRBJ1-5, with 11 bases that match TRBD1. The CDR3 is 16 residues long. V was pared by 6 bases and J by 2 bases, with 6 bases of the junction left unmatched. The germline gives CDR1 KGHSH, CDR2 LQKENI. CDR3 in amino acids: CASSGTGGERNQPQHF. CDR3 bases: TGTGCCAGCTCGGGGACAGGGGGAGAACGCAATCAGCCCCAGCATTTT.

The rearrangement links TRBV5-1 to TRBJ1-2; D unclear. CDR1 is SGHRS and CDR2 is YFSETQ in the germline V gene. The CDR3 is 14 amino acids. V was trimmed by 0 bases and J by 2 bases, leaving 8 bases between them. CDR3 residues: CASSLGYGNYGYTF. The CDR3 nucleotides read TGCGCCAGCAGCTTGGGCTACGGGAACTATGGCTACACCTTC.

J is TRBJ2-5 and V is TRBV28; 11 nucleotides match TRBD2. The V gene's germline CDR1 is MDHEN and CDR2 SYDVKM. The trim removed 6 bases at V and 1 base at J, leaving 10 bases unmatched. This CDR3 comprises 17 residues. In DNA form, the CDR3 reads TGTGCCAGCAGACTGGGGCCTAGCGGGAGGTCCCAAGAGACCCAGTACTTC. It specifies CASRLGPSGRSQETQYF.

This clone was detected only once. This rearrangement joins TRBV6-4 to TRBJ2-5, with D tentatively TRBD1 or TRBD2 (6 bases each). V dropped 2 bases and J dropped 4 bases, with 17 bases sitting between them. CDR1 and CDR2 (germline): MRHNA, SNTAGT. The CDR3 has 16 residues. CDR3: CASSDGEGGRVETQYF. The CDR3 nucleotides read TGTGCCAGCAGTGACGGCGAGGGGGGCCGGGTAGAGACCCAGTACTTC.

This chain joins TRBV25-1 and TRBJ2-7, with 10 bases aligning to TRBD1. This CDR3 has 14 amino acids. Germline-derived CDR1 and CDR2 are MGHDK and SYGVNS. V shed 2 bases and J 6 bases; nucleotides not matched to a gene: 4. The CDR3 loop reads CASSERGQGGEQYF. CDR3 nucleotides: TGTGCCAGCAGTGAACGAGGACAGGGGGGCGAGCAGTACTTC.

This clone was recorded once. The chain carries TRBV7-9 and TRBJ1-1; the D gene is possibly TRBD1 (5 bases). The CDR3 loop spans 16 amino acids. The germline V gene encodes CDR1 SEHNR and CDR2 FQNEAQ (reference sequence). The germline V and J ends were trimmed by 6 bases and 4 bases, with 21 bases remaining between them. Here the CDR3 DNA reads TGTGCCAGCAGTCCTCGGATAGGGGAACGGGGCACTGAAGCTTTCTTT. Translated: CASSPRIGERGTEAFF.

This chain uses TRBV7-6 with TRBJ1-2; TRBD1 aligns across 8 bases. The germline CDR1 and CDR2 sequences are SGHVS and FNYEAQ. The CDR3 consists of 13 residues. V dropped 4 bases and J dropped 7; count of bases not matched to a gene: 5. CDR3 nucleotide sequence: TGTGCCAGCAGCTCACAGGGGGTGGGTGGCTACACCTTC. This gives the protein CASSSQGVGGYTF.

This clone was recorded only once. The DNA for the CDR3 is TGTGCCAGCAGCCCGGTAGCGGGGGCGCGGGGAGATACGCAGTATTTT. It specifies CASSPVAGARGDTQYF. V is TRBV7-2 and J is TRBJ2-3; TRBD2 aligns across 9 bases. The ends lost 5 bases at V and 5 bases at J; junction bases unmatched: 11. Germline V CDR1 and CDR2: SGHTA, FQGNSA. This CDR3 has 16 residues.

The V call is TRBV4-1, the J call TRBJ1-1; 8 bases match TRBD1. The CDR3 has 15 residues. J lost 2 bases, V lost 2 bases, and 4 bases had no gene match. Germline assignment: CDR1 MGHRA and CDR2 YSYEKL. The CDR3 coding sequence is TGCGCCAGCAGCCAACCCGACAGGGGCAACACTGAAGCTTTCTTT. It yields the protein CASSQPDRGNTEAFF.